This T cell receptor (beta chain) derives from a study of T cells in Graves' hyperthyroidism and ophthalmopathy (dated by TCRdb to between 2018 and 2021). Concerning the study at large: Peripheral blood samples were taken at the time of initial diagnosis, prior to any treatment. Prospective prediction of ophthalmopathy was tested in an independent validation cohort of 18 to 20 hyperthyroidism patients and 17 patients who later progressed to ophthalmopathy. TCR V-J signatures able to tell the groups apart were searched for in a discovery cohort of 90 to 100 patients, of whom about 40 had Graves' ophthalmopathy and around 56 had stable Graves' hyperthyroidism. The study also compared thyroid tissue and blood T-cell repertoires from about 6 Graves' hyperthyroidism patients. After blood sampling, hyperthyroidism patients were treated with methimazole at a starting dose of 30 mg daily, and ophthalmopathy patients were treated with high-dose intravenous methylprednisolone. The 100 discovery patients were randomly divided into training and test sets at a 7:3 ratio. TCR Vbeta CDR3 sequencing of fewer than 150 peripheral blood samples (43 ophthalmopathy, over 70 hyperthyroidism and roughly 17 progressor patients) is reported in the paper. Findings and caveats that apply to the study as a whole: A model built on a 13 V-J signature distinguished ophthalmopathy from stable hyperthyroidism, reaching over 85% sensitivity and approximately 83% specificity in cross-validation and 80%/75% in testing. During validation, the model predicted progression to ophthalmopathy a median of around 7 months ahead of onset, with more than 60% sensitivity and roughly 72% specificity. Blood samples also contained most of the expanded thyroid clonotypes (frequency above 0.001), which suggests that blood repertoires may reflect thyroid immune responses. Sample size was not statistically predetermined, and blinding of investigators to group allocation was not performed.

This clonotype was recorded a few times. This receptor's antigen is unknown. No much larger clonotype is one base removed from it; base qualities were not supplied. The TCR beta CDR3 regions were amplified from the RNA transcripts. The first round of RT-PCR for the TCR CDR3 was performed with the HTBI primer set and the Qiagen OneStep RT-PCR kit. Libraries were constructed in a second round of multiplex PCR, after which size selection and purification were performed. Paired-end sequencing of the libraries was performed with 100 bp reads on an Illumina HiSeq2000. In the source study's methods: SOAPnuke was used to process the raw data, with reads discarded if the reads contained adapters or uncalled bases, had a mean Phred below 15, or lacked an exact constant-primer or identifier match. COPE v1.2.5 was used to merge high-quality paired reads, and clonotypes were defined as unique nucleotide sequences. MiTCR v1.1 was used to align the clonotypes against IMGT TRBV, TRBD and TRBJ reference segments. Only V-J combinations with frequency above 0.0001, covering 99.2% of repertoires, were analysed. A TCS score was defined as the ratio of F50 (clonal expansion) to E x V (chaos), with BLOSUM62-based TCRdist applied between CDR3 peptides within each V-J. Welch's t-statistics and random forest reduced roughly 530 V-J features to 13, which were used in a naive Bayes classifier (R e1071). Clones were called with MiXCR by TCRdb after fastp trimmed the public reads at Q25, and only in-frame beta chains were retained. Rows with a matching CDR3 protein are joined into one entry that keeps the most common DNA and genes. These V and J calls originate from TCRdb's pipeline instead of the authors' own analysis. In all, the sample holds more than 300,000 distinct CDR3 sequences, and approximately 13% of those were seen once. The ten most abundant clones make up less than 10% of the sample.

The germline ends are 8 bases apart after V is trimmed by 7 bases and J by 2 bases. There are 12 amino acids in the CDR3, from cysteine to phenylalanine inclusive. Only CDR3 DNA remains: 36 bases, in frame from the first base. From the germline V gene, CDR1 is SGHRS and CDR2 is YFSETQ. A patient counted as having stable Graves' hyperthyroidism if no progression to ophthalmopathy occurred over 18 months of follow-up. Hyperthyroidism patients were newly diagnosed, with disease duration under 2 months, and aged 18 to 65 years. Exclusion was applied to patients with uncontrolled infections, other autoimmune diseases, pregnancy or lactation. Diagnoses relied on clinical symptoms, serum thyroxine and TRAb, thyroid ultrasound and orbital computed tomography. Ficoll-Paque density gradient centrifugation was used to isolate PBMCs from around 10 ml of fresh peripheral blood. Total RNA was extracted with Trizol reagent, and quality was checked on an Agilent 2100 Bioanalyzer.

The clonotype originates from a young woman with Graves' hyperthyroidism. The rearranged segments are TRBV5-1 and TRBJ2-3; the D gene is unclear. Sequencing used blood. CDR3 region: CASGENTDTQYF. The DNA sequence is as follows: TGCGCCAGCGGGGAAAACACAGATACGCAGTATTTT.